This T cell receptor (beta chain) was recovered during a study of vaccination effects on CD4 cells after COVID-19. Study background: Pre-vaccine samples were drawn 16 days and one week before the first dose.

Between the trimmed V and J ends, which lost 4 bases and 4 bases, there was a span of 17 bases. Germline V gene lookup returns CDR1 SGHRS and CDR2 YFSETQ. CDR3 length: 15 amino acids. The data were produced by immunoSEQ multiplex PCR, yet TCRdb's version contains in-frame clones alone and is incomplete. The sample includes 45,000 to 70,000 clones, more than 75% of them seen just once. Comments on this clone: The antigen is undetermined.

Expansion of antigen-specific CD4+ T cells with viral peptide pools was carried out by the ViraFEST assay before sequencing. Following a roughly 9-day culture, CD4+ T cells were purified. The person had PCR-confirmed SARS-CoV-2 infection between March and December 2020. A half-medium replacement with IL-2 medium was carried out on days 3 and 7. The receptor comes from a human donor who had a prior SARS-CoV-2 infection. The J gene is TRBJ1-1, the V gene TRBV5-1, with D perhaps TRBD1 (6 bases). The sequencing used CD4+ T cells from PBMCs cultured with HIV peptides, collected before COVID-19 vaccination. The sample's subset: HIV-1 Nef peptide pool negative control/reference culture. DNA of the CDR3: TGCGCCAGCAGCCCCAGCGGGGGGCTCGGCACTGAAGCTTTCTTT. Amino acid sequence: CASSPSGGLGTEAFF. Looking up the rest from reference TRBV5-1 and TRBJ1-1 gives the full variable domain: KAGVTQTPRYLIKTRGQQVTLSCSPISGHRSVSWYQQTPGQGLQFLFEYFSETQRNKGNFPGRFSGRQFSNSRSEMNVSTLELGDSALYLCASSPSGGLGTEAFFGQGTRLTVV.